This is a list of T cell receptor beta chains from one sample in a study of T cells in Graves' hyperthyroidism and ophthalmopathy. TCRdb re-analysed the multiplex PCR reads in MiXCR, keeping a single row per CDR3 protein. Here the sample spans 200,000 to 300,000 distinct CDR3 sequences, approximately 23% being singletons. Sequenced material: blood. These TCRs come from a woman between 40 and 55 years old with Graves' ophthalmopathy. CDR3s include the opening cysteine and the closing phenylalanine or tryptophan. Fields, in order: clone size, D gene, V gene, J gene, CDR3 protein, CDR3 DNA. D genes are given only for firm matches. Where a row states a size, it is once, few, many or the class of an expanded clone; other rows omit it.

>many|NA|TRBV5-6|TRBJ1-1
CASSLTETEAFF
TGTGCCAGCAGCTTGACCGAGACTGAAGCTTTCTTT
>many|NA|TRBV12-3/TRBV12-4|TRBJ2-7
CASSPGLAYEQYF
TGTGCCAGCAGCCCGGGACTCGCCTACGAGCAGTACTTC
>NA|NA|TRBV12-3/TRBV12-4|TRBJ2-5
CASSWDPHQETQYF
TGTGCCAGCAGTTGGGACCCGCACCAAGAGACCCAGTACTTC
>many|NA|TRBV3-1|TRBJ1-1
CASSQGQINTEAFF
TGTGCCAGCAGCCAAGGACAGATTAACACTGAAGCTTTCTTT
>NA|TRBD2|TRBV7-6|TRBJ2-7
CASSLEGLPFYEQYF
TGTGCCAGCAGCTTAGAGGGACTACCATTCTACGAGCAGTACTTC
>NA|NA|TRBV2|TRBJ1-1
CASRSLGQAFF
TGTGCCAGCAGGTCCCTCGGACAAGCTTTCTTT
>many|NA|TRBV29-1|TRBJ1-1
CSVGGWGAMNTEAFF
TGCAGCGTTGGTGGATGGGGGGCCATGAACACTGAAGCTTTCTTT
>many|TRBD2|TRBV2|TRBJ2-2
CASRKLAGALGELFF
TGTGCCAGCAGGAAACTAGCGGGAGCCCTCGGGGAGCTGTTTTTT
>many|TRBD2|TRBV10-3|TRBJ2-2
CAISGGLAGAAGELFF
TGTGCCATCAGTGGGGGACTAGCGGGAGCGGCCGGGGAGCTGTTTTTT
>many|NA|TRBV6-5|TRBJ1-1
CASSYRGSNTEAFF
TGTGCCAGCAGTTACAGGGGATCGAACACTGAAGCTTTCTTT
>NA|NA|TRBV30|TRBJ1-3
CAWEDRFSGNTIYF
TGTGCCTGGGAGGACCGCTTCTCTGGAAACACCATATATTTT
>many|NA|TRBV19|TRBJ2-5
CASSASGQETQYF
TGTGCCAGTAGTGCGAGCGGGCAAGAGACCCAGTACTTC
>few|TRBD2|TRBV20-1|TRBJ2-5
CSAQPGLAQETQYF
TGCAGTGCTCAGCCGGGACTAGCTCAAGAGACCCAGTACTTC
>NA|TRBD2|TRBV20-1|TRBJ2-5
CSAIGGGAETQYF
TGCAGTGCTATCGGGGGAGGGGCAGAGACCCAGTACTTC
>NA|NA|TRBV6-1|TRBJ2-7
CASSEISVVRSYEQYF
TGTGCCAGCAGTGAAATTTCCGTGGTTCGCTCCTACGAGCAGTACTTC
>many|TRBD2|TRBV18|TRBJ2-7
CASSPTSGSSEQYF
TGTGCCAGCTCGCCGACTAGCGGGAGTAGCGAGCAGTACTTC
>many|NA|TRBV30|TRBJ2-1
CAWGQGNEQFF
TGTGCCTGGGGACAAGGGAATGAGCAGTTCTTC
>NA|TRBD2|TRBV7-2|TRBJ2-7
CASSFSVTPGLAGSSYEQYF
TGTGCCAGCAGCTTCTCCGTTACTCCGGGACTAGCGGGAAGCTCCTACGAGCAGTACTTC
>many|NA|TRBV7-8|TRBJ2-5
CASSLGFGGRLETQYF
TGTGCCAGCAGCTTAGGGTTTGGGGGTCGGTTAGAGACCCAGTACTTC
>few|NA|TRBV7-2|TRBJ2-7
CASSLAERTYEQYF
TGTGCCAGCAGCTTAGCGGAGAGAACCTACGAGCAGTACTTC
>many|NA|TRBV6-1|TRBJ2-7
CASSDPRDTHYEQYF
TGTGCCAGCAGTGATCCGCGGGACACCCACTACGAGCAGTACTTC
>many|NA|TRBV29-1|TRBJ1-5
CSVRVGPNQPQHF
TGCAGCGTCCGCGTCGGGCCTAATCAGCCCCAGCATTTT
>many|NA|TRBV6-6|TRBJ1-5
CASSYLFQGRVDQPQHF
TGTGCCAGCAGTTATCTTTTCCAGGGAAGAGTTGATCAGCCCCAGCATTTT
>few|NA|TRBV27|TRBJ2-5
CASSRTENQETQYF
TGTGCCAGCAGTCGGACGGAAAACCAAGAGACCCAGTACTTC
>many|TRBD2|TRBV5-1|TRBJ2-2
CASSLVAGGPTGELLF
TGCGCCAGCAGCTTGGTCGCGGGAGGTCCCACCGGGGAGCTGCTTTTT
>many|NA|TRBV2|TRBJ1-5
CASNSGEYYQPQHF
TGTGCCAGCAATTCCGGGGAGTATTATCAGCCCCAGCATTTT
>many|NA|TRBV4-1|TRBJ1-1
CASSGRTEGTEAFF
TGCGCCAGCAGCGGGCGAACAGAGGGCACTGAAGCTTTCTTT
>NA|NA|TRBV12-3/TRBV12-4|TRBJ1-1
CASTLGTGTEAFF
TGTGCCAGCACCCTCGGGACGGGCACTGAAGCTTTCTTT